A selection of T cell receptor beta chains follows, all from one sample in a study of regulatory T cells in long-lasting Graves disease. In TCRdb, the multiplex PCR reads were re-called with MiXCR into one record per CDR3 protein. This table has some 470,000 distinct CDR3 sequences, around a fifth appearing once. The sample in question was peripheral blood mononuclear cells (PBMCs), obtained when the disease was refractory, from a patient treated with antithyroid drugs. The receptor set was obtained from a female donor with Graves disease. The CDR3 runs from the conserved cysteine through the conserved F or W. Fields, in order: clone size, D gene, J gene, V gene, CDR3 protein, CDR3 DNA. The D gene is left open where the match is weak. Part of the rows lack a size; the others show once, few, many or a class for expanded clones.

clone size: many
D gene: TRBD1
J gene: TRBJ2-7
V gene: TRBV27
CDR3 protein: CASSLFGDRSSYEQYF
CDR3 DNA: TGTGCCAGCAGTTTATTCGGGGACAGGAGCTCCTACGAGCAGTACTTC

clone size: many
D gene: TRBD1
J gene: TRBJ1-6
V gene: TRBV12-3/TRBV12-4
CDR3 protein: CASSPDRGHPWNSPLHF
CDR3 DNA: TGTGCCAGCAGTCCGGACAGGGGGCATCCATGGAATTCACCCCTCCACTTT

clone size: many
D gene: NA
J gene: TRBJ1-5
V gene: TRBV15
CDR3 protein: CATSRDRGRNQPQHF
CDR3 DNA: TGTGCCACCAGCAGAGATCGAGGGAGGAATCAGCCCCAGCATTTT

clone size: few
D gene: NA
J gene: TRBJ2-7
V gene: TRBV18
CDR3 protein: CASSPHGSYEQYF
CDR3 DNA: TGTGCCAGCTCACCACACGGCTCATACGAGCAGTACTTC

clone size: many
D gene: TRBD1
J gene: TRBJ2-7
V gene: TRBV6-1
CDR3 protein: CASSPGTGGLEQYF
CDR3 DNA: TGTGCCAGCAGCCCCGGGACAGGGGGCCTCGAGCAGTACTTC

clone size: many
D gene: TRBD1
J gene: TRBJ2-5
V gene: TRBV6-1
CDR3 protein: CASSDRDRGKETQYF
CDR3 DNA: TGTGCCAGCAGTGACCGGGACAGGGGAAAAGAGACCCAGTACTTC

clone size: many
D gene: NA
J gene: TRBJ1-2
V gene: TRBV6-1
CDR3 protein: CASRRRDRYYGYTF
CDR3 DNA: TGTGCCAGCAGGCGCCGGGACCGATACTATGGCTACACCTTC

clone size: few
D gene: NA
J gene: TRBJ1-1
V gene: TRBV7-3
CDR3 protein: CASSLEESNTEAFF
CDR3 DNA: TGTGCCAGCAGCTTAGAGGAGTCCAACACTGAAGCTTTCTTT

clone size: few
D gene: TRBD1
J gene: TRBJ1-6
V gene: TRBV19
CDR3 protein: CASRPTGLLDSPLHF
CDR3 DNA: TGTGCCAGTAGACCGACAGGGCTTTTGGATTCACCCCTCCACTTT

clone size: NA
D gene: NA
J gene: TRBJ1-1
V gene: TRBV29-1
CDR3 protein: CSVEGDRIRTNTEAFF
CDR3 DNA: TGCAGCGTTGAGGGTGACAGGATACGAACGAACACTGAAGCTTTCTTT

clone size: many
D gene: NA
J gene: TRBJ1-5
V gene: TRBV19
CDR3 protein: CASRTTMGYQPQHF
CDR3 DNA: TGTGCCAGCCGGACTACCATGGGGTATCAGCCCCAGCATTTT

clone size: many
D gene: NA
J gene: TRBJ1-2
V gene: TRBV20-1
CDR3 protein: CSAPPYQGYVGYTF
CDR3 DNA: TGCAGTGCTCCCCCCTACCAGGGATATGTGGGCTACACCTTC

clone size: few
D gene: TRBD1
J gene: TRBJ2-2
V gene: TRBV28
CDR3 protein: CASGLDRGQNTGELFF
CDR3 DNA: TGTGCCAGCGGCCTAGACAGGGGGCAGAACACCGGGGAGCTGTTTTTT

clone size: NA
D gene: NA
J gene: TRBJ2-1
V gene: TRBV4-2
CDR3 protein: CASSQLSAAYNEQFF
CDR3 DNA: TGTGCCAGCAGCCAATTGAGCGCAGCCTACAATGAGCAGTTCTTC

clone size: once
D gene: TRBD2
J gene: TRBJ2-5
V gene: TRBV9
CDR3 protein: CAGSVGGSSQETQYF
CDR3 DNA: TGTGCCGGCAGCGTAGGCGGGAGCTCCCAAGAGACCCAGTACTTC

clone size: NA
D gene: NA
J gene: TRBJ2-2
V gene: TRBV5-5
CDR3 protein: CASSSSFTGELFF
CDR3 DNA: TGTGCCAGCAGTAGTAGTTTCACCGGGGAGCTGTTTTTT

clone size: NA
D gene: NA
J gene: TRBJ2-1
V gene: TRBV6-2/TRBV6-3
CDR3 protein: CASRGQSSYNEQFF
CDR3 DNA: TGTGCCAGCAGGGGTCAAAGCTCCTACAATGAGCAGTTCTTC

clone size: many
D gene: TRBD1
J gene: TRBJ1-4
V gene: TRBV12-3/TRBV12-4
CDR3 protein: CASSPIGQGNEKLFF
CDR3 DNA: TGTGCCAGCAGTCCCATTGGACAGGGAAATGAAAAACTGTTTTTT

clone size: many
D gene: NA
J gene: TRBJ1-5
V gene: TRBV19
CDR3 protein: CASSIRGNQPQHF
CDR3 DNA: TGTGCCAGTAGTATCCGGGGGAATCAGCCCCAGCATTTT

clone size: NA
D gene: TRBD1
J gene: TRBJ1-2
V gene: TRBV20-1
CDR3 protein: CSAGTGEDGYTF
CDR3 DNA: TGCAGTGCTGGGACAGGGGAGGACGGCTACACCTTC

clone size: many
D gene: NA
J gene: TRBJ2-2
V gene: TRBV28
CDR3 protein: CASREGAFLNTGELFF
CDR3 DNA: TGTGCCAGCAGGGAGGGTGCGTTCTTGAACACCGGGGAGCTGTTTTTT

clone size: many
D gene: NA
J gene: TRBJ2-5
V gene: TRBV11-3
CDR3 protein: CASSPRRSPGEAETQYF
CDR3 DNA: TGTGCCAGCAGCCCCCGCCGGTCCCCGGGGGAGGCAGAGACCCAGTACTTC

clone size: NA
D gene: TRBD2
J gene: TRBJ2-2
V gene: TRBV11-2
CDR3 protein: CASSTEPSGRAGTGELFF
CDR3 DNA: TGTGCCAGCAGCACAGAGCCTAGCGGGAGGGCGGGCACCGGGGAGCTGTTTTTT

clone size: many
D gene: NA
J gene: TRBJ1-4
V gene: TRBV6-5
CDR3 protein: CASSYWKAEKLFF
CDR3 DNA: TGTGCCAGCAGTTACTGGAAAGCGGAAAAACTGTTTTTT

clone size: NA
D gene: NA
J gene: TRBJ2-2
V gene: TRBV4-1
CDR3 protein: CASSQVRKETGELFF
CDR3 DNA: TGCGCCAGCAGCCAAGTTCGGAAAGAAACCGGGGAGCTGTTTTTT

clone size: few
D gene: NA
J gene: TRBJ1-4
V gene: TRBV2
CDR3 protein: CASSATQGWNEKLLF
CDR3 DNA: TGTGCCAGCAGTGCAACGCAGGGGTGGAATGAAAAACTGCTTTTT

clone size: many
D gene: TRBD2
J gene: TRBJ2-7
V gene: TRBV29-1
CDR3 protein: CSVGLADYEQYF
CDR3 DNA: TGCAGCGTTGGACTAGCGGACTACGAGCAGTACTTC

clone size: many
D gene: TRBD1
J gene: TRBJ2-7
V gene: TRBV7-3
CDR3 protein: CASSPSTGLVNEQYF
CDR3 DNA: TGTGCCAGCAGCCCATCGACAGGGCTGGTCAACGAGCAGTACTTC

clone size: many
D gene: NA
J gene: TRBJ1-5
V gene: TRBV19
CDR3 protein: CASTSFNNRRNQPQHF
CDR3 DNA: TGTGCCAGTACCTCCTTCAACAACAGACGCAATCAGCCCCAGCATTTT

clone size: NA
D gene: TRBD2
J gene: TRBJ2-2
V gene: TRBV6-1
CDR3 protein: CASRGLAGETGELFF
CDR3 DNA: TGTGCCAGCAGAGGACTAGCGGGAGAAACCGGGGAGCTGTTTTTT

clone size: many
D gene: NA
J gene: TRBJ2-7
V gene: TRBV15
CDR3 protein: CATSRPEGVYEQYF
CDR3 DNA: TGTGCCACCAGCAGACCCGAGGGGGTTTACGAGCAGTACTTC

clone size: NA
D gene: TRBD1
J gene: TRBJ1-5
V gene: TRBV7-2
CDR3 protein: CASSLGDRGNQPQHF
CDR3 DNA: TGTGCCAGCAGCTTAGGGGACAGGGGGAATCAGCCCCAGCATTTT

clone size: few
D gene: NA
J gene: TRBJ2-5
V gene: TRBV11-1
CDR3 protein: CASSLDLELQETQYF
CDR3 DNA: TGTGCCAGCAGCTTAGACCTCGAGCTCCAAGAGACCCAGTACTTC

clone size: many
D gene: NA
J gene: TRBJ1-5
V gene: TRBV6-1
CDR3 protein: CASSEGPGANQPQHF
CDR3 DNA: TGTGCCAGCAGTGAGGGACCGGGGGCCAATCAGCCCCAGCATTTT

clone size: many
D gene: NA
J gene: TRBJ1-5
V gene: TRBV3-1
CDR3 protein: CASSQGAGNQPQHF
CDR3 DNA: TGTGCCAGCAGCCAAGGAGCAGGAAATCAGCCCCAGCATTTT

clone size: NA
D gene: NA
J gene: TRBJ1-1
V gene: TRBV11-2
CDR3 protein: CASSSNRVPEAFF
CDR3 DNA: TGTGCCAGCAGCTCAAACAGGGTCCCTGAAGCTTTCTTT

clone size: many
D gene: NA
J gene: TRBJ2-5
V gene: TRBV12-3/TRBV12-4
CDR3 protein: CASSPTGEGLQETQYF
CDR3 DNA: TGTGCCAGCAGTCCCACGGGGGAAGGGCTCCAAGAGACCCAGTACTTC

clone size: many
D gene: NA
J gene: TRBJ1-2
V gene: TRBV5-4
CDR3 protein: CASSSGPERRSNGYTF
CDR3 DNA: TGTGCCAGCAGCTCTGGCCCGGAAAGGCGAAGTAATGGCTACACCTTC

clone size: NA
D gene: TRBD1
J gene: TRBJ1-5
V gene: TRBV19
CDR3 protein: CACSVTGGGNQPQHF
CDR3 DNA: TGTGCCTGTAGTGTGACAGGGGGAGGCAATCAGCCCCAGCATTTT

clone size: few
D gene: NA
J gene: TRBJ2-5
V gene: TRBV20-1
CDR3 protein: CSATTDGGPGEETQYF
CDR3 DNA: TGCAGTGCCACAACAGACGGTGGGCCCGGGGAAGAGACCCAGTACTTC

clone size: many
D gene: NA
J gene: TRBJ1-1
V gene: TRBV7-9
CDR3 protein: CASSPDYTEAFF
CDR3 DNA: TGTGCCAGCAGCCCCGATTACACTGAAGCTTTCTTT

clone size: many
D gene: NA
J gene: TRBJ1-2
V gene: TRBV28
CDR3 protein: CASSSLGTPKGYTF
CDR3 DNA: TGTGCCAGCAGTTCCCTCGGGACACCAAAGGGCTACACCTTC

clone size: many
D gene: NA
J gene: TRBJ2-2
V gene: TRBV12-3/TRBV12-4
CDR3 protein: CASSLEPTANTGELFF
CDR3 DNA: TGTGCCAGCAGCTTAGAGCCCACCGCGAACACCGGGGAGCTGTTTTTT

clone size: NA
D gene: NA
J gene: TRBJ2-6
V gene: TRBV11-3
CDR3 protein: CASSRGMSGANVLTF
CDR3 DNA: TGTGCCAGCAGCCGCGGGATGTCTGGGGCCAACGTCCTGACTTTC

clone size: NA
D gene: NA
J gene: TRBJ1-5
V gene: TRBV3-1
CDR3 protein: CASSQGPQGNQPQHF
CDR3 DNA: TGTGCCAGCAGCCAAGGTCCTCAGGGCAATCAGCCCCAGCATTTT